Each of the 26 T cell receptor beta chains below was sequenced from the same sample in a study of T-cell memory formation after mild COVID-19. TCRdb reprocessed the 5' RACE reads via MiXCR and lists one record per CDR3 protein. The table lists about 560,000 distinct CDR3 sequences, about a fifth of them singletons, with about 8.7% in the top ten. Sequenced material: PBMCs or a T cell subset sorted from them (not recorded which). These receptor sequences come from an adult woman who had mild COVID-19 (a few samples of this study predate the infection). Cell type and time point are not known.

The V and J genes are TRBV25-1 and TRBJ2-1, with TRBD2 as a possible D gene (6 bases). Germline CDR1 and CDR2: MGHDK and SYGVNS. The length of the CDR3 is 13 residues. Trimming stripped 4 bases from V and 7 bases from J, with 11 bases between. The CDR3 DNA sequence: TGTGCCAGCAGTGGTCCAGGGAGGAATGAGCAGTTCTTC. It is translated as CASSGPGRNEQFF.

The CDR3 is CASSILGFQSSYNEQFF. The CDR3 DNA reads TGTGCCAGTAGTATTCTTGGCTTCCAAAGCTCCTACAATGAGCAGTTCTTC. J is TRBJ2-1 and V is TRBV19; D uncertain. The CDR3 contains 17 residues. The ends were cut back, 3 bases at V and 0 bases at J, with 15 bases in the middle. The germline gives CDR1 LNHDA, CDR2 SQIVND (reference sequence).

This clonotype was seen ten or more times. The genes are TRBV12-3 or TRBV12-4 and TRBJ2-3; D unresolved. This CDR3 has 9 residues. V lost 8 bases to trimming and J lost 5 bases, with 2 bases between them. For the CDR3, the DNA is TGTGCCAGCGGAGATACGCAGTATTTT. Its protein is CASGDTQYF.

The chain uses TRBV29-1 and TRBJ2-3, with 8 positions matching TRBD2. This CDR3 contains 14 residues. The J segment lost 1 base and the V segment lost 7 bases, leaving 7 bases of the junction unmatched. From germline, CDR1 is SQVTM and CDR2 ANQGSEA. The CDR3 region has the DNA TGCAGCGGCGTTCGGCGGGGGGGCACAGATACGCAGTATTTT. Encoded protein: CSGVRRGGTDTQYF.

This clonotype was observed a few times. The V call is TRBV27, the J call TRBJ2-7, with 9 bases identical to TRBD1. This CDR3 contains 15 residues. V lost 4 bases, J lost 1 base, and 5 bases stayed unmatched. Germline V gene sequence: CDR1 MNHEY, CDR2 SMNVEV (reference sequence). The CDR3 here is CASSSRQGGSYEQYF. The DNA of the CDR3 is TGTGCCAGCAGTTCCCGACAGGGGGGGTCCTACGAGCAGTACTTC.

The sample holds a few counts of this clonotype. The rearrangement joins TRBV7-9 to TRBJ1-4, with TRBD1 as a possible D gene (5 bases). V shed 2 bases and J shed 4 bases, with 8 bases lying between them. The CDR3 contains 14 residues. Germline V gene lookup returns CDR1 SEHNR and CDR2 FQNEAQ (reference sequence). The CDR3, as DNA: TGTGCCAGCAGCTTATCAGGGCTTAATGAAAAACTGTTTTTT. It codes for CASSLSGLNEKLFF.

This clonotype was recorded a few times. The CDR3 DNA is TGTGCCAGCAGTGAAGGACTGAGCTCCTACAATGAGCAGTTCTTC. Its translation: CASSEGLSSYNEQFF. The V gene is TRBV25-1, the J gene TRBJ2-1, with D perhaps TRBD2 (5 bases). Germline values: CDR1 MGHDK, CDR2 SYGVNS. The ends were cut back, 2 bases at V and 0 bases at J, with 8 bases in the middle. The CDR3 consists of 15 residues.

This rearrangement joins TRBV5-1 to TRBJ2-7; no definite D call. Trimming stripped 5 bases from V and 2 bases from J, with 11 bases between. The CDR3 has 13 amino acids. Germline CDR1 SGHRS, CDR2 YFSETQ. The CDR3 region has the DNA TGCGCCAGCAGTTCCAATGGCCCCTACGAGCAGTACTTC. This gives the protein CASSSNGPYEQYF.

The table lists this clonotype with a few counts. The chain is built from TRBV14 and TRBJ1-2; D ambiguous. CDR1 SGHDN and CDR2 FVKESK come from the germline V gene. Between the trimmed V and J ends, which lost 1 base and 4 bases, there was a span of 10 bases. There are 14 residues in the CDR3. The CDR3 nucleotides read TGTGCCAGCAGCCAAGCCGTACAGATCTATGGCTACACCTTC. It yields the protein CASSQAVQIYGYTF.

The rearrangement links TRBV7-8 to TRBJ1-3; D may be TRBD1 (5 bases). Germline CDR1 reads SGHVS; CDR2 reads FQNEAQ. The length of the CDR3 is 16 residues. V was cut by 5 bases and J by 0 bases, with 14 bases left in between. The CDR3 protein is CASSQVGVSSGNTIYF. The CDR3 region has the DNA TGTGCCAGCAGCCAAGTGGGGGTCTCCTCTGGAAACACCATATATTTT.

This sequence joins TRBV18 and TRBJ1-2; D unclear. CDR3 size: 14 residues. V was clipped by 6 bases and J by 6 bases, with 17 bases between them. Germline V gene sequence: CDR1 KGHSH, CDR2 LQKENI. The DNA for the CDR3 is TGTGCCAGCTCCAACCACCCCGGCCAGGATGGCTACACCTTC. Amino acid sequence: CASSNHPGQDGYTF.

The CDR3: CASSYPARSQGSSYEQYF. DNA for the CDR3: TGTGCCAGCAGTTACCCCGCTAGGAGTCAGGGGAGCTCCTACGAGCAGTACTTC. The chain recombines TRBV6-2 or TRBV6-3 with TRBJ2-7; TRBD1 might be the D (6 bases). This CDR3 spans 18 amino acids. Germline V gene data show CDR1 as MNHEY and CDR2 as SVGEGT. The V gene lost 2 bases and the J gene lost 0 bases, with 20 bases spanning the gap.

At least ten counts were recorded for this clonotype. DNA of the CDR3: TGTGCCAGCAGCTTTTCGGCCTCAGGGTCTAATGAAAAACTGTTTTTT. Translation: CASSFSASGSNEKLFF. The V gene is TRBV7-9, the J gene TRBJ1-4; D is perhaps TRBD1 (5 bases). This CDR3 has 16 amino acids. Germline V gives CDR1 SEHNR, CDR2 FQNEAQ (reference sequence). V lost 3 bases, J lost 3 bases, and 14 bases lay in between. The full variable domain, its missing parts supplied by reference TRBV7-9 and TRBJ1-4, is DTGVSQNPRHKITKRGQNVTFRCDPISEHNRLYWYRQTLGQGPEFLTYFQNEAQLEKSRLLSDRFSAERPKGSFSTLEIQRTEQGDSAMYLCASSFSASGSNEKLFFGSGTQLSVL.

The chain employs TRBV5-1 and TRBJ2-7; 13 nucleotides agree with TRBD2. Losses at the gene ends were 4 bases for V and 4 bases for J; bases not matched to a gene: 11. CDR1 is SGHRS and CDR2 is YFSETQ in the germline V gene. There are 17 residues in the CDR3. As DNA, the CDR3 is TGCGCCAGCAGCCTAGGACTAGCGGGAGTTCCCATGTACGAGCAGTACTTC. Its protein is CASSLGLAGVPMYEQYF.

This clonotype was detected a few times. CDR3 in amino acids: CASSEVLAGADTQYF. CDR3 coding DNA: TGTGCCAGCAGCGAGGTGCTAGCGGGGGCAGATACGCAGTATTTT. The chain combines TRBV7-2 with TRBJ2-3, with 10 bases aligning to TRBD2. V was clipped by 5 bases and J by 4 bases; unmatched bases: 6. Germline-derived CDR1 and CDR2 are SGHTA and FQGNSA. The CDR3 is 15 amino acids.

The gene calls are TRBV2 and TRBJ2-7; 9 bases fit TRBD1. This CDR3 contains 16 residues. Looked up from germline, CDR1 is SNHLY and CDR2 is FYNNEI. Trimming cost V 5 bases and J 5 bases; bases outside gene matches: 13. The CDR3 DNA reads TGTGCCAGCAGTTCTGCGACAGGGGGAAGTTGGGACGAGCAGTACTTC. Translated, it gives CASSSATGGSWDEQYF.

The V gene is TRBV20-1, the J gene TRBJ1-2; maybe TRBD1 (5 bases). This CDR3 has 13 residues. Germline CDR1 is DFQATT and CDR2 is SNEGSKA (reference sequence). Trimming pared 6 bases from V and 4 bases from J, leaving 15 bases between. CDR3 in amino acids: CSAVTGTRYGYTF. The CDR3 coding sequence is TGCAGTGCCGTAACCGGGACGCGCTATGGCTACACCTTC.

This clonotype occurred a few times. The gene calls are TRBV9 and TRBJ2-1; unclear D gene. Trimming took 4 bases from V and 10 from J, leaving 15 bases between them. Germline V gene data show CDR1 as SGDLS and CDR2 as YYNGEE. This CDR3 comprises 13 residues. The CDR3 coding sequence is TGTGCCAGCAGCCCAATTAACCACGGGGAGCAGTTCTTC. This encodes CASSPINHGEQFF.

The chain links TRBV11-2 to TRBJ2-2; no reliable D call. The CDR3 runs to 15 residues. Deletions cut 2 bases from V and 4 bases from J, with 11 bases between. Germline CDR1 SGHAT, CDR2 FQNNGV. The CDR3 spells CASSLTGPVTGELFF. CDR3 nucleotide sequence: TGTGCCAGCAGCTTAACGGGTCCGGTCACCGGGGAGCTGTTTTTT.

V is TRBV7-2 and J is TRBJ1-1; unclear D gene. There are 15 residues in the CDR3. Germline V lookup: CDR1 SGHTA, CDR2 FQGNSA. V shed 5 bases and J shed 4 bases, with 17 bases lying between them. CDR3 sequence reads: CASSPTPLRGTEAFF. For the CDR3, the DNA is TGTGCCAGCAGCCCCACCCCACTTAGAGGCACTGAAGCTTTCTTT.

This clonotype showed up just a few times. The genes are TRBV5-5 and TRBJ1-1, with 7 bases fitting TRBD1. Germline-derived CDR1 and CDR2 are SGHKS and YYEKEE (reference sequence). The V and J ends lost 4 bases and 2 bases, in that order; junction bases with no gene match: 11. This CDR3 contains 16 residues. CDR3 residues: CASSPLRQGLNTEAFF. In nucleotides, the CDR3 is TGTGCCAGCAGCCCTCTTCGACAGGGCCTTAACACTGAAGCTTTCTTT.

This chain connects TRBV7-9 to TRBJ1-6; D call uncertain. V was clipped by 5 bases and J by 7 bases, with 9 bases between them. This CDR3 is built from 13 residues. Per germline, CDR1 SEHNR and CDR2 FQNEAQ (reference sequence). CDR3 protein: CASSNRQNSPLHF. In DNA form, the CDR3 reads TGTGCCAGCAGCAACCGTCAAAATTCACCCCTCCACTTT.

This clonotype occurred a few times. The chain uses TRBV12-3 or TRBV12-4 and TRBJ2-5; D gene unclear. The CDR3 spans 13 residues. V was shortened by 6 bases and J by 5 bases, with 13 bases between the two germline ends. This CDR3 reads CASSLNPGETQYF. In DNA form, the CDR3 reads TGTGCCAGCAGCCTGAACCCCGGGGAGACCCAGTACTTC.

The J gene is TRBJ1-1, the V gene TRBV11-3; maybe TRBD1 (5 bases). The length of the CDR3 is 15 residues. Germline values: CDR1 SGHNT, CDR2 YENEEA. Trimming pared 4 bases from V and 6 bases from J, leaving 18 bases between. The CDR3 here is CASSSPGPLFSEAFF. CDR3 DNA: TGTGCCAGCAGCTCACCGGGACCCCTGTTTTCTGAAGCTTTCTTT.

In this sample, this clonotype turned up many times. This chain uses TRBV20-1 with TRBJ2-3; tentatively, D is TRBD2 (6 bases). Per the germline V gene, CDR1 is DFQATT and CDR2 is SNEGSKA (reference sequence). The V gene lost 3 bases and the J gene lost 1 base, with 14 bases spanning the gap. The CDR3 is 15 residues long. The CDR3 is CSASRREQGTDTQYF. DNA of the CDR3: TGCAGTGCTAGTCGACGGGAGCAAGGCACAGATACGCAGTATTTT.

This clonotype has just a few counts. The V call is TRBV5-1, the J call TRBJ2-1; 9 nucleotides line up with TRBD2. Germline CDR1 and CDR2: SGHRS and YFSETQ. This CDR3 is built from 15 residues. V lost 0 bases and J lost 5; bases outside the gene matches: 3. CDR3: CASSLVAGANNEQFF. CDR3 DNA: TGCGCCAGCAGCTTGGTAGCGGGGGCTAACAATGAGCAGTTCTTC.